In its sample, the clone carrying this TCR beta chain was seen a few times. Its target is unknown. Each CDR3 protein gets one entry after TCRdb re-called the 5' RACE reads with MiXCR. The table has 120,000 or so distinct CDR3 sequences, about 17% seen once. Trimming pared 5 bases from V and 8 bases from J, leaving 21 bases between. Germline values: CDR1 SGHVS, CDR2 FNYEAQ. The CDR3 extends over 15 amino acids. The sample comes from a study of T-cell memory formation after mild COVID-19. Study conclusions and caveats: Clones that got smaller from day 15 to 85 had even CD4/CD8, while clones growing later tipped toward CD4+.

This chain connects TRBV7-6 to TRBJ1-2, with D maybe TRBD1 (6 bases). Sequencing input: PBMCs or a T cell subset sorted from them (not recorded which). This clonotype originated in an adult woman who had mild COVID-19 (a few samples of this study predate the infection). Cell type and time point are not known. CDR3 coding DNA: TGTGCCAGCAGCCGGGGATTCACAGGGCCCGGCGGCTACACCTTC. Translation gives CASSRGFTGPGGYTF.